Sequencing of this T cell receptor beta chain was carried out in a study of T cells in Graves' hyperthyroidism and ophthalmopathy. The CDR3 regions of TCR beta were amplified from RNA transcripts. TCR CDR3 underwent first-round RT-PCR with the HTBI primer set. One entry per CDR3 protein results from TCRdb running MiXCR on the multiplex PCR reads. The table records 550,000 to 600,000 distinct CDR3 sequences, approximately 16% of them present only once. Germline CDR1 MDHEN, CDR2 SYDVKM. This CDR3 is built from 15 residues. Unmatched junction bases numbered 5, after V lost 5 bases and J lost 5 bases. The sequence derives from a woman aged 18-29 years with Graves' hyperthyroidism. The sequencing input was blood. The J gene is TRBJ2-3, the V gene TRBV28; TRBD2 matches 12 bases. As DNA, the CDR3 is TGTGCCAGCAGTAATCTAGCGGGAGGGGTAGATACGCAGTATTTT. It translates to CASSNLAGGVDTQYF.